This T cell receptor beta chain was recovered during a study of breast tumors, draining lymph nodes, adjacent tissues. This clonotype was counted many times. TCRdb independently ran MiXCR on the multiplex PCR reads; one entry per CDR3 protein. Of over 200,000 distinct CDR3 sequences in the sample, roughly a third are singletons; the top ten hold 3.6%. With 3 bases removed from V and 5 bases from J, the gap between germline ends came to 12 bases. This CDR3 has 14 residues. CDR1 is LNHDA, CDR2 SQIVND, per germline (reference sequence). The lymph nodes were axillary draining lymph nodes from breast cancer patients.

This chain joins TRBV19 and TRBJ2-3; possibly TRBD1 for D (6 bases). Material: axillary lymph node tissue. The origin of this receptor is a female donor with breast cancer. Some clones in this sample may be carry-over from other donors' samples. The CDR3 region is CASSIRQGIDTQYF. The DNA of the CDR3 is TGTGCCAGTAGTATTCGGCAGGGGATAGATACGCAGTATTTT.